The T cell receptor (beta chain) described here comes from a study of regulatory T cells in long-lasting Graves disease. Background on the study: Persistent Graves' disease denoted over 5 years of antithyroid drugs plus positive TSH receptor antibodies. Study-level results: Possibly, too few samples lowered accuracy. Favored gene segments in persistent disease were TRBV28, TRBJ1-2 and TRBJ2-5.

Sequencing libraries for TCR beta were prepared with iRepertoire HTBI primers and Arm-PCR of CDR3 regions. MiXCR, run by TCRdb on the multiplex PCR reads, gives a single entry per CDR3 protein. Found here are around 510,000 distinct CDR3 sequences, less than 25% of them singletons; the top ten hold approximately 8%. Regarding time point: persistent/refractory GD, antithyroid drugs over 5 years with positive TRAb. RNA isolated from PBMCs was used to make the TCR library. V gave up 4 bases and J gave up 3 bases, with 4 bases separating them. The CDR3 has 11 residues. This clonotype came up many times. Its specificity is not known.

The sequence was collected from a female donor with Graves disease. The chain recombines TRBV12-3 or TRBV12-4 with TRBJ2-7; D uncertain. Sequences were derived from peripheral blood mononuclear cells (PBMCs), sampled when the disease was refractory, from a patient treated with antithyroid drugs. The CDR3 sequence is CASSSHYEQYF. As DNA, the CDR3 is TGTGCCAGCAGTTCCCACTACGAGCAGTACTTC.